The T cell receptor (beta chain) described here comes from a study of glioma-infiltrating T cells after dendritic cell vaccination. V lost 5 bases to trimming and J lost 3 bases, with 14 bases between them. The CDR3 runs 15 residues. CDR1 and CDR2 (germline): MNHEY, SMNVEV (reference sequence). Time point of the sample: after dendritic cell vaccination, including at tumor progression/relapse. PBMC were collected before vaccination, two weeks after the third vaccination, and at progression. Clones were sequenced by immunoSEQ multiplex PCR, and TCRdb holds only the in-frame ones, with some missing. The sample lists around 60,000 clones, about nine tenths occurring once.

The TCR was taken from a human donor with glioblastoma. The rearrangement joins TRBV27 to TRBJ1-5; maybe TRBD1 (6 bases). The source material was blood, sampled after dendritic cell vaccination. CDR3 sequence (DNA): TGTGCCAGCAGTCTTACAACAGGGTTCAATCAGCCCCAGCATTTT. It specifies CASSLTTGFNQPQHF.